What follows is one TCR beta chain and its context. This entry comes from a study of blood T cell repertoires in COVID-19. Study-wide context: The United States, Italy and Spain were the sources of the acute and convalescent COVID-19 samples. PBMCs, B-cell-depleted T cells, or T cells were the source of the cDNA or gDNA that made up the material.

V was trimmed by 6 bases and J by 0 bases, leaving 14 bases between them. Germline values: CDR1 SQVTM, CDR2 ANQGSEA. There are 14 residues in the CDR3. Source study methods: Nucleated cell number was recorded as an estimate derived from reference gene primer amplification. Some clones are missing from TCRdb's copy, which holds only in-frame ones; the method was immunoSEQ multiplex PCR. The DNA gave D and trimming, while V, J and clone size come from that table. The sample carries about 49,000 clones, more than 85% recorded once. The V gene is TRBV29-1, the J gene TRBJ1-1, with D perhaps matching TRBD1 (6 bases). The specimen was peripheral blood. This sequence originates from a man aged 40-55 years with active COVID-19. The CDR3 coding sequence is TGCAGCGTCTGTTTCAGGGGAATGAACACTGAAGCTTTCTTT. Translating gives CSVCFRGMNTEAFF.